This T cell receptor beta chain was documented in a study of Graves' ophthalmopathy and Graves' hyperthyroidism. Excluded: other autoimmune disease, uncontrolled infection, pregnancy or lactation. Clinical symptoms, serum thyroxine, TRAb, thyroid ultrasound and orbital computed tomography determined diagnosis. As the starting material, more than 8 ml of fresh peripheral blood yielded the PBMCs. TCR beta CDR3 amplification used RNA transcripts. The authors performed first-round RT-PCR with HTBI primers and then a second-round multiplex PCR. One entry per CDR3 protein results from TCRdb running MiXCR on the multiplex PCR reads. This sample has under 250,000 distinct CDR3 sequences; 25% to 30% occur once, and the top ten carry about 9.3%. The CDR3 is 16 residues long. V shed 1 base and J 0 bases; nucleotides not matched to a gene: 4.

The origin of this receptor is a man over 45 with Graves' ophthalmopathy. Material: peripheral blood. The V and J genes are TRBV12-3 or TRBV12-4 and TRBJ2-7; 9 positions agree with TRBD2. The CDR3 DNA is TGTGCCAGCAGTTTAGGGAAGCGGGGGGACTCCTACGAGCAGTACTTC. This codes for CASSLGKRGDSYEQYF.